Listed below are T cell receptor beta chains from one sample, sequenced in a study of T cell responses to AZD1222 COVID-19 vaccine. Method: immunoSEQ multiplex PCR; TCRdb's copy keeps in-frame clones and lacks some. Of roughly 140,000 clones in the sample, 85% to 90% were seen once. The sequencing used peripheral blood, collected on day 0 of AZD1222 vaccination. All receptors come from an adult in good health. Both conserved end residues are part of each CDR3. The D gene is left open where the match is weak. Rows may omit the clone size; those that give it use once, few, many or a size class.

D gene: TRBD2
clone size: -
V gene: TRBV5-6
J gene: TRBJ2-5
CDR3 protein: CASVTLAGGPQETQYF
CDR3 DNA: TGTGCCAGCGTGACACTAGCGGGGGGCCCCCAAGAGACCCAGTACTTC

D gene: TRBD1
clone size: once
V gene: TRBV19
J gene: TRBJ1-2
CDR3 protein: CASKQGSNPSNYGYTF
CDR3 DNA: TGTGCCAGTAAACAGGGGTCGAACCCGTCTAACTATGGCTACACCTTC

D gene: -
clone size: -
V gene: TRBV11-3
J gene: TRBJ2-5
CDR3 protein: CASSTGLGGTETQYF
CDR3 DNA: TGTGCCAGCAGCACGGGACTAGGGGGCACAGAGACCCAGTACTTC

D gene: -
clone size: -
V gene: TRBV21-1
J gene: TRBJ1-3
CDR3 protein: CASSKDCRGLFFRGNTIYF
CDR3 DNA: TGTGCCAGCAGCAAAGACTGCAGGGGGCTTTTCTTCCGCGGAAACACCATATATTTT

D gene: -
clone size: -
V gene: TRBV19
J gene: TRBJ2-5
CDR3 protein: CASSINGGETQYF
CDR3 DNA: TGTGCCAGTAGTATTAACGGTGGGGAGACCCAGTACTTC

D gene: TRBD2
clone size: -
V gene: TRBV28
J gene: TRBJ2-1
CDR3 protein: CASSSTSGSYNEQFF
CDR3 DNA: TGTGCCAGCAGTTCGACTAGCGGGTCCTACAATGAGCAGTTCTTC

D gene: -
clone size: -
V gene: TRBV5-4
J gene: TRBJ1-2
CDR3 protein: CASRRISWGYGYTF
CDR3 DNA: TGTGCCAGCAGGAGAATATCGTGGGGCTATGGCTACACCTTC

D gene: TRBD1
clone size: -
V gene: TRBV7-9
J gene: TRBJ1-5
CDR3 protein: CASSFDRAQPQHF
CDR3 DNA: TGTGCCAGCAGCTTTGACAGGGCTCAGCCCCAGCATTTT

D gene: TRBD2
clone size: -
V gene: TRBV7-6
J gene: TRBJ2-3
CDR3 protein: CASSLEALAGEAQYF
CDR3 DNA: TGTGCCAGCAGCTTAGAGGCGCTAGCGGGCGAGGCGCAGTATTTT

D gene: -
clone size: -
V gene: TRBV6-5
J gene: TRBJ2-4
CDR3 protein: CASRNLAKNIQYF
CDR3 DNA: TGTGCCAGCAGGAATCTAGCCAAAAACATTCAGTACTTC

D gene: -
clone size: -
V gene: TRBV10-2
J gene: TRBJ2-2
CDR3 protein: CASSAPYRTGELFF
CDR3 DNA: TGCGCCAGCAGTGCCCCGTACAGGACCGGGGAGCTGTTTTTT

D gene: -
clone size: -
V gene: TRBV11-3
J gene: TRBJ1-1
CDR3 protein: CASSPGAGRSDTEAFF
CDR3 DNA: TGTGCCAGCAGCCCGGGAGCGGGAAGGTCGGACACTGAAGCTTTCTTT

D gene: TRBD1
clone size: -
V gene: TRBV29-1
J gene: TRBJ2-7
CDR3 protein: CSVGRGTGTYEQYF
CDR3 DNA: TGCAGCGTTGGGAGGGGGACAGGGACCTACGAGCAGTACTTC

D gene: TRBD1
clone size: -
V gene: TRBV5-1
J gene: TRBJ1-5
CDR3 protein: CASSPTGNQPQHF
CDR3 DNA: TGCGCCAGCAGCCCGACAGGGAATCAGCCCCAGCATTTT

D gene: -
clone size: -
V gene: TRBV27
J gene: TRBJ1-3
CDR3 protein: CASSLLPGVNTIYF
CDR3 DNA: TGTGCCAGCAGTTTACTCCCGGGAGTGAACACCATATATTTT

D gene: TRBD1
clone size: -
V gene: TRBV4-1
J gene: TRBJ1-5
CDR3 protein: CASSQDMGQGRSNQPQHF
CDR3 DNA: TGCGCCAGCAGCCAAGATATGGGACAGGGCCGTAGCAATCAGCCCCAGCATTTT

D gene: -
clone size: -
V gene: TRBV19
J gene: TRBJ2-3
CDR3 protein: CASSIDVGRLTDTQYF
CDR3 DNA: TGTGCCAGTAGTATAGATGTGGGCAGGTTGACAGATACGCAGTATTTT

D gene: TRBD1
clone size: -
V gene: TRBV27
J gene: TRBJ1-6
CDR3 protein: CASSLFSQGYNSPLHF
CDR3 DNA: TGTGCCAGCAGTTTATTCTCACAGGGGTACAATTCACCCCTCCACTTT

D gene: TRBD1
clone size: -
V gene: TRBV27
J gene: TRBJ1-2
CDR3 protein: CASSLDRLNYGYTF
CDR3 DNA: TGTGCCAGCAGTTTGGACAGGTTGAACTATGGCTACACCTTC

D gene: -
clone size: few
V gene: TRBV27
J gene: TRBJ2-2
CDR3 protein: CASSLNAGTGELFF
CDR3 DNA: TGTGCCAGCAGTTTAAACGCCGGGACAGGGGAGCTGTTTTTT

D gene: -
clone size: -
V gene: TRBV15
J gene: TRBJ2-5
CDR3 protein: CATSRDEGQETQYF
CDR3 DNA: TGTGCCACCAGCAGAGATGAGGGCCAAGAGACCCAGTACTTC

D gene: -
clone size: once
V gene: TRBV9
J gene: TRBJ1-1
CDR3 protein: CASSEGTTNTEAFF
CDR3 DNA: TGTGCCAGCAGCGAAGGGACTACTAACACTGAAGCTTTCTTT

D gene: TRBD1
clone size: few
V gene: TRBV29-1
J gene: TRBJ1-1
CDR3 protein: CSTRTGSTEAFF
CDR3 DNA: TGCAGCACCCGGACAGGGAGTACTGAAGCTTTCTTT

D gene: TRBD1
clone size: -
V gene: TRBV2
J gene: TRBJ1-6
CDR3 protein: CASRSGGGNSPLHF
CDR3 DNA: TGTGCCAGCAGGTCAGGGGGCGGCAATTCACCCCTCCACTTT

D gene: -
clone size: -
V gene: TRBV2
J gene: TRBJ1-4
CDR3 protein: CASTEGTVATNEKLFF
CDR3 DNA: TGTGCCAGCACGGAGGGGACGGTTGCAACTAATGAAAAACTGTTTTTT

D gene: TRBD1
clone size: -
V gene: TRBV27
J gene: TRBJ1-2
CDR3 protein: CASSRPGQGVDGYTF
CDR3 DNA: TGTGCCAGCAGTCGACCGGGACAGGGGGTCGATGGCTACACCTTC

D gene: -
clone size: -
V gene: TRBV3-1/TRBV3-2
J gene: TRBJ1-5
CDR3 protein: CASSQGYRGNQPQHF
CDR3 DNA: TGTGCCAGCAGTCAGGGGTATCGAGGCAATCAGCCCCAGCATTTT